These 13 T cell receptor beta chains share one sample of origin, sequenced in a study of beta chain features in type 1 diabetes. Investigators reverse transcribed all isolated RNA, so they sequenced expressed TCRB transcripts. Using immunoSEQ multiplex PCR, the repertoire was profiled, and TCRdb retains in-frame clones only, with some absent. The sample includes 500,000 to 700,000 clones, 15% of them seen just once. The sequenced material came from naive CD4+ T cells from blood. These receptors were obtained from a man aged 18 to 30 in good health.

This clone has only a few counts. The V and J genes are TRBV7-9 and TRBJ1-2; 7 nucleotides align to TRBD1. The length of the CDR3 is 14 residues. Trimming cost V 6 bases and J 2 bases; bases outside gene matches: 6. Germline V gives CDR1 SEHNR, CDR2 FQNEAQ (reference sequence). CDR3 in DNA: TGTGCCAGCAGACAAGGACAGGACAACTATGGCTACACCTTC. It translates to CASRQGQDNYGYTF.

This chain connects TRBV2 to TRBJ2-7; D not resolved. Per germline, CDR1 SNHLY and CDR2 FYNNEI. The CDR3 totals 12 residues. Trimming removed 7 bases at V and 7 bases at J, with 14 bases between. CDR3 sequence reads: CASMREGNEQYF. The DNA of the CDR3 is TGTGCCAGCATGAGAGAAGGAAATGAGCAGTACTTC.

The rearrangement joins TRBV18 to TRBJ2-7; 12 bases are shared with TRBD1. Germline V lookup: CDR1 KGHSH, CDR2 LQKENI. The V and J ends lost 3 bases and 12 bases, in that order; junction bases with no gene match: 15. The CDR3 loop spans 16 amino acids. For the CDR3, the DNA is TGTGCCAGCTCACCTTACTCCGGGACAGGGGGCTCCGTGGCGTACTTC. This encodes CASSPYSGTGGSVAYF. The variable domain in full, completed from reference TRBV18 and TRBJ2-7, reads NAGVMQNPRHLVRRRGQEARLRCSPMKGHSHVYWYRQLPEEGLKFMVYLQKENIIDESGMPKERFSAEFPKEGPSILRIQQVVRGDSAAYFCASSPYSGTGGSVAYFGPGTRLTVT.

The chain employs TRBV15 and TRBJ1-1, with TRBD1 matching 7 bases. Germline V gene sequence: CDR1 LNHNV, CDR2 YYDKDF (reference sequence). The CDR3 consists of 14 residues. V gave up 1 base and J gave up 6 bases; unmatched junction bases: 5. The CDR3 bases are TGTGCCACCAGCAGAGCCGGGCAGGGGGCTGAAGCTTTCTTT. Translating it yields CATSRAGQGAEAFF.

The gene calls are TRBV28 and TRBJ2-7, with 8 nucleotides matching TRBD2. This CDR3 contains 15 residues. The J segment lost 2 bases and the V segment lost 5 bases, leaving 8 bases of the junction unmatched. Germline V gives CDR1 MDHEN, CDR2 SYDVKM. The CDR3 nucleotides read TGTGCCAGCAGTCGCTTGGACGGGGGGGCCTACGAGCAGTACTTC. Translated, it gives CASSRLDGGAYEQYF.

This clone was detected only a few times. The chain carries TRBV9 and TRBJ2-3, with TRBD1 identical over 7 bases. This CDR3 spans 16 amino acids. Looked up from germline, CDR1 is SGDLS and CDR2 is YYNGEE. Losses at the gene ends were 3 bases for V and 6 bases for J; bases not matched to a gene: 13. The CDR3 sequence: CASSARQGPGMDTQYF. CDR3 coding DNA: TGTGCCAGCAGCGCGAGACAGGGACCGGGGATGGATACGCAGTATTTT.

The V gene is TRBV4-2, the J gene TRBJ2-7; no firm D call. This CDR3 comprises 16 residues. Trimming removed 1 base at V and 3 bases at J, with 16 bases between. Germline lookup yields CDR1 LGHNA and CDR2 YNFKEQ. The chain's CDR3 is CASSQAASRHYYEQYF. The CDR3 coding sequence is TGTGCCAGCAGCCAAGCCGCTAGTCGACACTACTACGAGCAGTACTTC.

This clone turned up a few times. J is TRBJ1-5 and V is TRBV6-1; D is ambiguous. The CDR3 has 16 residues. V was clipped by 4 bases and J by 0 bases, with 13 bases between them. From germline, CDR1 is MNHNS and CDR2 SASEGT. The CDR3 DNA reads as TGTGCCAGCAGTGTTCGGGAAGTCGGTAGCAATCAGCCCCAGCATTTT. This gives the protein CASSVREVGSNQPQHF.

This chain joins TRBV10-3 and TRBJ2-3; D may be TRBD2 (6 bases). The CDR3 is 16 amino acids. Per the germline V gene, CDR1 is ENHRY and CDR2 is SYGVKD. V dropped 6 bases and J dropped 3 bases, with 19 bases sitting between them. The CDR3 region is CAISKLTAGGTDTQYF. The CDR3 DNA follows: TGTGCCATCAGCAAATTGACAGCCGGAGGGACAGATACGCAGTATTTT.

The chain employs TRBV19 and TRBJ2-5; 8 nucleotides match TRBD1. The CDR3 consists of 16 residues. The trim removed 9 bases at V and 4 bases at J, leaving 16 bases unmatched. Germline-derived CDR1 and CDR2 are LNHDA and SQIVND (reference sequence). CDR3 sequence reads: CASSGVSTGVGETQYF. The CDR3 nucleotides are TGTGCCAGCTCCGGGGTTTCGACAGGGGTTGGAGAGACCCAGTACTTC.

The rearrangement links TRBV18 to TRBJ1-6, with 7 bases aligning to TRBD1. From germline, CDR1 is KGHSH and CDR2 LQKENI. The CDR3 covers 16 residues. The V gene end was trimmed by 2 bases and the J gene end by 5 bases; junction bases not matched to a gene: 6. Here the CDR3 reads CASSPFQGGDNSPLHF. The CDR3 DNA follows: TGTGCCAGCTCACCATTTCAGGGGGGAGATAATTCACCCCTCCACTTT.

CDR3: CASRHELAKNIQYF. The DNA for the CDR3 is TGTGCCAGCAGACATGAACTAGCCAAAAACATTCAGTACTTC. The chain is built from TRBV27 and TRBJ2-4; no reliable D call. The germline V gene has CDR1 MNHEY and CDR2 SMNVEV (reference sequence). Trimming took 6 bases from V and 0 from J, leaving 9 bases between them. This CDR3 contains 14 residues.

This clone came up a few times. The V call is TRBV14, the J call TRBJ1-2, with TRBD1 matching over 9 bases. Losses at the gene ends were 8 bases for V and 8 bases for J; bases not matched to a gene: 9. CDR3 size: 13 residues. In germline, CDR1 is SGHDN, CDR2 FVKESK. Here the CDR3 reads CASGYTGGLGYTF. The CDR3 DNA reads TGTGCCAGCGGTTACACAGGGGGCCTAGGCTACACCTTC.